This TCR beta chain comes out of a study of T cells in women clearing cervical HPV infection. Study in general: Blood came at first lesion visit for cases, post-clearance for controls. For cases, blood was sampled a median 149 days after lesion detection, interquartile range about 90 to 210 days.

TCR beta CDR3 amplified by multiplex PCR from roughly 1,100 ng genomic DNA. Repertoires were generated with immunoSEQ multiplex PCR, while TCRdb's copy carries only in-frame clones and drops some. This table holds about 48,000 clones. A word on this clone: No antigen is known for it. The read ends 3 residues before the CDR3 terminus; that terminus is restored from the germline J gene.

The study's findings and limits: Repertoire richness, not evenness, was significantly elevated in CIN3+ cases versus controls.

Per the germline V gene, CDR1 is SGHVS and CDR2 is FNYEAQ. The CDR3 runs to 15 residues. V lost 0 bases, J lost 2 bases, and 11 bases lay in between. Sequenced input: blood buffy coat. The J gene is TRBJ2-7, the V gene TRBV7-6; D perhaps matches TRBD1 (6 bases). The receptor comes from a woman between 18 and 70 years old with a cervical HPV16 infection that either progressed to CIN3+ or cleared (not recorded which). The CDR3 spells CASSLASDSPYEQYF. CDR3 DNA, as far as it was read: TGTGCCAGCAGCTTAGCTTCGGACAGCCCCTACGAG.